The rows below give T cell receptor beta chains drawn from one sample of a study of blood T cell repertoires in COVID-19. Repertoires were generated with immunoSEQ multiplex PCR, while TCRdb's copy carries only in-frame clones and drops some. The sample has a few hundred thousand clones; around 82% are singletons. The sequencing sample was made of peripheral blood. These receptors were collected from a human donor with COVID-19, enrolled during active disease. The donor label of this sample is uncertain. CDR3s include the opening cysteine and the closing phenylalanine or tryptophan. Each record gives: J gene, clone size, V gene, D gene, CDR3 DNA, CDR3 protein. A D gene is named only where the DNA matches it firmly. Rows may omit the clone size; those that give it use once, few, many or a size class.

j_gene: TRBJ1-5; abundance: once; v_gene: TRBV9; d_gene: -; CDR3nt: TGTGCCAGCAGCGTGTCCAGCGGCCTTAATCAGCCCCAGCATTTT; CDR3aa: CASSVSSGLNQPQHF
j_gene: TRBJ1-6; abundance: -; v_gene: TRBV7-2; d_gene: -; CDR3nt: TGTGCCAGCAGCTCCCTGAGAAATTCACCCCTCCACTTT; CDR3aa: CASSSLRNSPLHF
j_gene: TRBJ2-2; abundance: few; v_gene: TRBV30; d_gene: -; CDR3nt: TGTGCCTGGAGTCGTGGCAGGGTGGTCACCGGGGAGCTGTTTTTT; CDR3aa: CAWSRGRVVTGELFF
j_gene: TRBJ1-1; abundance: -; v_gene: TRBV6-5; d_gene: -; CDR3nt: TGTGCCAGCAGTTACTCGTTCTCCAGTGAAGCTTTCTTT; CDR3aa: CASSYSFSSEAFF
j_gene: TRBJ2-2; abundance: -; v_gene: TRBV2; d_gene: TRBD1; CDR3nt: TGTGCCAGCAGGCGAGTGCGTGGGGACAGGGCGTTTCTAGCGCCTACCGGGGAGCTGTTTTTT; CDR3aa: CASRRVRGDRAFLAPTGELFF
j_gene: TRBJ2-1; abundance: once; v_gene: TRBV9; d_gene: TRBD2; CDR3nt: TGTGCCAGCAGCACTCGTAGCGGGAGCTCCTACAATGAGCAGTTCTTC; CDR3aa: CASSTRSGSSYNEQFF
j_gene: TRBJ2-6; abundance: -; v_gene: TRBV19; d_gene: -; CDR3nt: TGTGCCAGTAGTATCAACTCTGGGGCCAACGTCCTGACTTTC; CDR3aa: CASSINSGANVLTF
j_gene: TRBJ1-5; abundance: few; v_gene: TRBV28; d_gene: -; CDR3nt: TGTGCCAGCAGTTCTCTACAGGGTGACCAGCCCCAGCATTTT; CDR3aa: CASSSLQGDQPQHF
j_gene: TRBJ1-6; abundance: -; v_gene: TRBV30; d_gene: TRBD1; CDR3nt: TGTGCCTGGAGTGCCTACAGGGGGGGATCACCCCTCCACTTT; CDR3aa: CAWSAYRGGSPLHF
j_gene: TRBJ2-7; abundance: -; v_gene: TRBV16; d_gene: TRBD1; CDR3nt: TGTGCCAGCAGCAGAAGACAGGGATCTGGCGAGCAGTACTTC; CDR3aa: CASSRRQGSGEQYF
j_gene: TRBJ1-2; abundance: -; v_gene: TRBV28; d_gene: TRBD1; CDR3nt: TGTGCCAGCACCCCCAGGGGGCGAGGAGGCTACACCTTC; CDR3aa: CASTPRGRGGYTF
j_gene: TRBJ2-7; abundance: -; v_gene: TRBV19; d_gene: -; CDR3nt: TGTGCCAGTAGTACAGGGGTTTGGGACGAGCAGTACTTC; CDR3aa: CASSTGVWDEQYF
j_gene: TRBJ2-7; abundance: -; v_gene: TRBV5-1; d_gene: -; CDR3nt: TGCGCCAGCAGCTTCGGTGGCAGGGAATCGACCGAGCAGTACTTC; CDR3aa: CASSFGGRESTEQYF
j_gene: TRBJ1-5; abundance: -; v_gene: TRBV5-5; d_gene: -; CDR3nt: TGTGCCAGCAGCTTTTCCAGGCATAGCAATCAGCCCCAGCATTTT; CDR3aa: CASSFSRHSNQPQHF
j_gene: TRBJ1-2; abundance: -; v_gene: TRBV7-2; d_gene: -; CDR3nt: TGTGCCAGCAGCCCCCGAGCAGGGTCCTTCAACTATGGCTACACCTTC; CDR3aa: CASSPRAGSFNYGYTF
j_gene: TRBJ1-2; abundance: -; v_gene: TRBV6-5; d_gene: -; CDR3nt: TGTGCCAGCACCGAGGGAAACTATGGCTACACCTTC; CDR3aa: CASTEGNYGYTF